Here is one T cell receptor beta chain with its context. The data derive from a study of CD8 T cells in ankylosing spondylitis. Deletions cut 1 base from V and 1 base from J, with 13 bases between. Germline V lookup: CDR1 SGHTA, CDR2 FQGNSA. This CDR3 is 17 amino acids long. TCRdb reprocessed the 5' RACE reads with MiXCR, giving one entry per CDR3 protein. The sample has under 150,000 distinct CDR3 sequences, roughly 9% seen once. The TCR originated in a male donor with ankylosing spondylitis or in good health (not recorded which). The J gene is TRBJ2-2, the V gene TRBV7-2; possibly TRBD2 for D (6 bases). The specimen was blood, either unsorted or a sorted T cell fraction (not recorded which). The CDR3 here is CASSLVGVSGNTGELFF. CDR3 in DNA: TGTGCCAGCAGCTTAGTCGGAGTTAGCGGGAACACCGGGGAGCTGTTTTTT.